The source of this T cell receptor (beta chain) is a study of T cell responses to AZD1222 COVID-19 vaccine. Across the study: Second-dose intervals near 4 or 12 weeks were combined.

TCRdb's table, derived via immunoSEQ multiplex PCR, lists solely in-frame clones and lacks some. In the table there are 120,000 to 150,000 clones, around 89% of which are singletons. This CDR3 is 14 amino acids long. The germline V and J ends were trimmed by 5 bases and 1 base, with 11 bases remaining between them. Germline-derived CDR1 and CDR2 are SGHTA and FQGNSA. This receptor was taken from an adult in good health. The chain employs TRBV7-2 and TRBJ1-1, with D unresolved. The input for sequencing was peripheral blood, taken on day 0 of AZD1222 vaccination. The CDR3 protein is CASSPWRGNTEAFF. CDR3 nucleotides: TGTGCCAGCAGCCCTTGGCGGGGGAACACTGAAGCTTTCTTT. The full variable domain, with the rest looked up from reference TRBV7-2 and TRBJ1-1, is GAGVSQSPSNKVTEKGKDVELRCDPISGHTALYWYRQSLGQGLEFLIYFQGNSAPDKSGLPSDRFSAERTGGSVSTLTIQRTQQEDSAVYLCASSPWRGNTEAFFGQGTRLTVV.